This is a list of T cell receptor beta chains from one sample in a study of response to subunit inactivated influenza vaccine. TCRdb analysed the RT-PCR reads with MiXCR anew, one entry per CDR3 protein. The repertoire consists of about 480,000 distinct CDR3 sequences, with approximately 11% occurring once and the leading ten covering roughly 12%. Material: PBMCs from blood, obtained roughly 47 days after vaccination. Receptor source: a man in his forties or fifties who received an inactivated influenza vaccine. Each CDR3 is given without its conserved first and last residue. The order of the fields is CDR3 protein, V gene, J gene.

ATRIRGNTEAF	TRBV27	TRBJ1-1
ASSLGTRKYNEQF	TRBV9	TRBJ2-1
ASRKGTGPYNEQF	TRBV25-1	TRBJ2-1
ASSAEDSRVD	TRBV12-3/TRBV12-4	TRBJ2-7
ASRKTGTGSGANVLT	TRBV6-2/TRBV6-3	TRBJ2-6
SVWDPAYNEQF	TRBV29-1	TRBJ2-1
SARTTEDYYGYT	TRBV20-1	TRBJ1-2
ASSFDSSRGNEQF	TRBV7-3	TRBJ2-1
SARDSLAGAAQY	TRBV20-1	TRBJ2-5
ASSLEAGVYAEAF	TRBV7-8	TRBJ1-1
ASSPKSLKRYEQY	TRBV21-1	TRBJ2-7
ASSQSHGGSTEAF	TRBV12-3/TRBV12-4	TRBJ1-1
ASSERRLDYNEQF	TRBV6-1	TRBJ2-1